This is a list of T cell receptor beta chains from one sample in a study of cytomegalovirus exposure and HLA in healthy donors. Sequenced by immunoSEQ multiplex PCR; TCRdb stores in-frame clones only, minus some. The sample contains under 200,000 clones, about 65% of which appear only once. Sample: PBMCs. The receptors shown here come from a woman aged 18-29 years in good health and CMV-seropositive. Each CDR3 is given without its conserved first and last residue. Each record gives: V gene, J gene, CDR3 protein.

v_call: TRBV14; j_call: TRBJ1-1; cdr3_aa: ASSPEPGQKAF
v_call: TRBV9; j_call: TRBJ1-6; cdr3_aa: ASSPPGNSPLH
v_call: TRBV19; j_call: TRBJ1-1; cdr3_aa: ASSPDTGLGTEAF
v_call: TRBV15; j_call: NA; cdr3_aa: ATSAGTGVDEQY
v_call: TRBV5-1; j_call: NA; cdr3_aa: ASSRQGLYEQY
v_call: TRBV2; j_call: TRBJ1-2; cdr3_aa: ASPLTVNYGYT
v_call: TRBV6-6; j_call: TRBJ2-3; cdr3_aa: ASSYYWGPGDTQY
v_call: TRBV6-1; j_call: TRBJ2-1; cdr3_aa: ASSVSGGYNEQF
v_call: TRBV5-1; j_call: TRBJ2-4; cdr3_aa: ASSPGTGFDIQY
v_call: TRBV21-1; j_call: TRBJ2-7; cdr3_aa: ASSGRGLPYEQY
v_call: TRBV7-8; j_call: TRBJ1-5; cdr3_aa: ASSSNPRQTYSNQPQH
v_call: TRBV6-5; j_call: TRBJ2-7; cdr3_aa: ASSLAGAFEQY
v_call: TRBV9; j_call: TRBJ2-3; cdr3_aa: ASSVGSGQGDTQY
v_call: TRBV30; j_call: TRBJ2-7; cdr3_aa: AWKLGDRGPYEQY
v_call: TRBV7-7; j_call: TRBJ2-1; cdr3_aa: ASSLEGAGGPHNEQF
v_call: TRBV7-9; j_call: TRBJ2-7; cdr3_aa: ASSSEAEYEQY
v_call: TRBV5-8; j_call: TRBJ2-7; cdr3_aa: ASSLGRAYEQY
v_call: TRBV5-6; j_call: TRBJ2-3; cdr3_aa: ASRRPRTSITDTQY
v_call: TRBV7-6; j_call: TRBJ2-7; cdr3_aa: ASSITSGSRLEQY
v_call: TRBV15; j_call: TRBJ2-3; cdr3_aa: ATSSYDRVGTDTQY
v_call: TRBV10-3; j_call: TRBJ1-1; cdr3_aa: AISTLPTGGTIEAF
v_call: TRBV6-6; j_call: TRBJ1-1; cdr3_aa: ASSYSGLRGAEAF
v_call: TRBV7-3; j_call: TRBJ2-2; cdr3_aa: ASSSFAGGGELF
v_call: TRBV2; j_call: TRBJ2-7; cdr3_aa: SGGSGGYEQY
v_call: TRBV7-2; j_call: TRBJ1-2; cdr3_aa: ASSWKGTAETS
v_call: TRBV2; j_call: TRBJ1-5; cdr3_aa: ASRNGQSQH
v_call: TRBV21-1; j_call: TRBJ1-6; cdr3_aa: ASSSRDSPSPLH
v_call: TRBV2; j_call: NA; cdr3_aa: ASSEGGLSYEQY
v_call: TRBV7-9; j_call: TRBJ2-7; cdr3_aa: ASLAGSYEQY
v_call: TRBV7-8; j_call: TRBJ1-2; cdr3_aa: ASSLAGGGYT
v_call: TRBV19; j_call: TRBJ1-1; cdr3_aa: ASSIQTGFKNTEAF
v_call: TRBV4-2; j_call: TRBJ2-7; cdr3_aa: ASSQAWGLAGVTRPDYEQY
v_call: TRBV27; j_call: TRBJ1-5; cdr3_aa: ASSLVGVVGQPQH
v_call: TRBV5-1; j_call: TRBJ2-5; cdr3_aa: ASSSFQETQY
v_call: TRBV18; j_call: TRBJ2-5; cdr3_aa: ASSPLSQQETQY
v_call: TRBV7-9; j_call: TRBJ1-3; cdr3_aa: ASSPLAPVTSGNTIY
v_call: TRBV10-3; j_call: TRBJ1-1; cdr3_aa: AISGHSAEAF
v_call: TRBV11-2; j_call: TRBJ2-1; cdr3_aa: ASSGVAGVHNEQF
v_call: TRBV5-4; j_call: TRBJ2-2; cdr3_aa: ASSLRLAVDTGELF
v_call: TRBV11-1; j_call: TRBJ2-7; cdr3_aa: ASSLDRGRAYEQY
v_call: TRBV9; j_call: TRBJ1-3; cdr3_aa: ASSADRDGNTIY
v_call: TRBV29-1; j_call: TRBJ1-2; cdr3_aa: SVDLPTPYGYT
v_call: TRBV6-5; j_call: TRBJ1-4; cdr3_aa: ASSYSRTAEKLF
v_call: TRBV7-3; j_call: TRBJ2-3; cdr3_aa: ASSEVLAGAGSTDTQY
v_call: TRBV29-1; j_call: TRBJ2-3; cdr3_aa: SVEPVAGGTDTQY
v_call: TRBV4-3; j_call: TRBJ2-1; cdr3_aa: ASSPPGGSYNEQF
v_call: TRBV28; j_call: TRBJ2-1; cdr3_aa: ASSFPGRVWYNEQF
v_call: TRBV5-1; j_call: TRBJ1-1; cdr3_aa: ASSPRTDNTEAF
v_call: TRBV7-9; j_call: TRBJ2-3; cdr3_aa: ASSFRDTQY
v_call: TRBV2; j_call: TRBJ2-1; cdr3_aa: SGGNEQF
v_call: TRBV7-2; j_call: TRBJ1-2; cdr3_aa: ASSPVHDRAYGYT
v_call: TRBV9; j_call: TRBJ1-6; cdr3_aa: ASSSGTGLYNSPLH